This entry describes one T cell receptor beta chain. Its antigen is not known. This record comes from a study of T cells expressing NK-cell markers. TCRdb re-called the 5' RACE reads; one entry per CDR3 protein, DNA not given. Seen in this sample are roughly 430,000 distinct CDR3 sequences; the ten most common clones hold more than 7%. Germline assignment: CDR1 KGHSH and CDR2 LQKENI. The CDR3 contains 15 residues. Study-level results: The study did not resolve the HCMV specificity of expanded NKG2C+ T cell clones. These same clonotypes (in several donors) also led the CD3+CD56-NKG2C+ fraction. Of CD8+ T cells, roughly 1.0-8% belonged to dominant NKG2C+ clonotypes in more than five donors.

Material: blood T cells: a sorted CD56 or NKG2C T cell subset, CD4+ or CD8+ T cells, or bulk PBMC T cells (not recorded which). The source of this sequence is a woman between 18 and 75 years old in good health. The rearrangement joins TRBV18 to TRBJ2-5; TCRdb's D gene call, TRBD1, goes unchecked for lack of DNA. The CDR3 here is CASTLEQGGQETQYF.